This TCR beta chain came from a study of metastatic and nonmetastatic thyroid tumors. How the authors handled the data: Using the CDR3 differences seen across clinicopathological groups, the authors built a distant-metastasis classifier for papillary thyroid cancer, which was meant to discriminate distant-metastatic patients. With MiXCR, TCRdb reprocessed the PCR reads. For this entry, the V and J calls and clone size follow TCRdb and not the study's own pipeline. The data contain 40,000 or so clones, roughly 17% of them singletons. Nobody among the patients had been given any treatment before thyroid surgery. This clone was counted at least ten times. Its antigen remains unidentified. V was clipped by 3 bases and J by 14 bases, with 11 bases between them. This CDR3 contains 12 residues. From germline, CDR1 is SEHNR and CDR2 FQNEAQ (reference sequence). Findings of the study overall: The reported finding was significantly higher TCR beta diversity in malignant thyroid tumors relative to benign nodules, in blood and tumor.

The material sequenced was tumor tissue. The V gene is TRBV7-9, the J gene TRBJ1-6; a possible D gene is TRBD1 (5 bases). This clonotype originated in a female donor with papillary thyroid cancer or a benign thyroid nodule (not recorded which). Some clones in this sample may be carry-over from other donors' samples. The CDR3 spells CASSFGGMALHF. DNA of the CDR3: TGTGCCAGCAGCTTCGGGGGTATGGCCCTCCACTTT.